The entry below describes one T cell receptor (beta chain). CDR3 length: 13 residues. V lost 2 bases to trimming and J lost 8 bases, with 10 bases between them. Germline V gene lookup returns CDR1 MGHRA and CDR2 YSYEKL. The record originates from a study of blood T cell repertoires in COVID-19. Background on the study: There were acute and convalescent COVID-19 samples, and they came from the United States, Italy and Spain. T cells, B-cell-depleted T cells, or PBMCs provided the cDNA or gDNA that served as material.

Authors' processing steps: Researchers report that nucleated cell counts were estimated from reference gene primer amplification. Clones were sequenced by immunoSEQ multiplex PCR, and TCRdb holds only the in-frame ones, with some missing. Clone size and V and J calls were adopted from that table, with D and trimming inferred from the DNA. The table lists about 250,000 clones, about three quarters of them singletons. The genes are TRBV4-1 and TRBJ2-1, with unresolved D. The source is a woman of 80 years or more with acute or convalescent COVID-19. Specimen: peripheral blood. The CDR3 reads CASSQFPGHEQFF. In DNA, the CDR3 is TGCGCCAGCAGCCAATTTCCAGGCCATGAGCAGTTCTTC.